Below, 31 T cell receptor beta chains from the same sample are listed, as sequenced in a study of early T cells in non-severe SARS-CoV-2 infection (dated by TCRdb to the early 2020s). Library prep was done by 5' RACE. The instrument given in TCRdb is NextSeq 500. TCRdb reworked the public reads: Q25 trimming with fastp, MiXCR clone assembly, productive beta chains retained. Merged by CDR3 protein, the rows form single entries marked with the most common genes and DNA. This sample comprises fewer than 30,000 distinct CDR3 sequences, approximately 6% of them detected only once. The ten largest clones represent around 30% of the sample. The sequencing here drew on whole blood, taken at baseline. All receptors come from an adult who was a healthcare worker with PCR-confirmed SARS-CoV-2 infection or an uninfected control (not recorded which).

Relative to its sample, this clonotype is medium-sized (0.01 to 0.1%). The rearrangement uses TRBV5-6 and TRBJ2-7; D gene unclear. The germline V gene encodes CDR1 SGHDT and CDR2 YYEEEE. Trimming pared 2 bases from V and 4 bases from J, leaving 10 bases between. CDR3 length: 13 residues. CDR3 protein: CASSFGRQYEQYF. CDR3 bases: TGTGCCAGCAGCTTTGGCAGGCAATACGAGCAGTACTTC.

This clonotype has at least ten counts. The gene calls are TRBV28 and TRBJ2-3; a possible D gene is TRBD2 (6 bases). With 3 bases removed from V and 11 bases from J, the gap between germline ends came to 21 bases. In germline, CDR1 is MDHEN, CDR2 SYDVKM. The CDR3 spans 15 residues. The CDR3 DNA reads TGTGCCAGCAGTTTTTTGGAGCCCGTATTCGGGGGGCAGTATTTT. It yields the protein CASSFLEPVFGGQYF.

This clonotype appeared many times. The rearrangement joins TRBV12-3 or TRBV12-4 to TRBJ2-1; 9 bases fit TRBD1. V was clipped by 6 bases and J by 9 bases; unmatched bases: 15. The length of the CDR3 is 16 residues. The CDR3 DNA reads as TGTGCCAGCAGAAAAACAGGGGGCCTAGGGATGGGTGAGCAGTTCTTC. Translated: CASRKTGGLGMGEQFF.

This clonotype was observed many times. This rearrangement joins TRBV18 to TRBJ1-1; D ambiguous. The length of the CDR3 is 14 residues. CDR1 is KGHSH and CDR2 is LQKENI in the germline V gene. The V gene lost 1 base and the J gene lost 2 bases, with 8 bases spanning the gap. This CDR3 is CASSPRLANTEAFF. The CDR3 nucleotides are TGTGCCAGCTCACCACGGCTGGCAAACACTGAAGCTTTCTTT.

This clonotype appeared many times. This chain joins TRBV4-1 and TRBJ2-7, with TRBD1 matching over 7 bases. The germline CDR1 and CDR2 sequences are MGHRA and YSYEKL. Losses at the gene ends were 1 base for V and 2 bases for J; bases not matched to a gene: 5. The CDR3 is 15 residues long. The CDR3 DNA reads as TGCGCCAGCAGCCAAGTTTGGACAGGTCCCTACGAGCAGTACTTC. It yields the protein CASSQVWTGPYEQYF.

Many counts were recorded for this clonotype. V and J are TRBV5-5 and TRBJ2-2; possibly TRBD2 for D (6 bases). CDR3 length: 15 residues. The V end lost 4 bases, the J end lost 2 bases, and 12 bases lay between the germline ends. CDR1 SGHKS and CDR2 YYEKEE come from the germline V gene (reference sequence). The CDR3 is CASSRRDFNTGELFF. The CDR3 DNA sequence: TGTGCCAGCAGCCGGAGGGACTTTAACACCGGGGAGCTGTTTTTT.

This clonotype was seen repeatedly, ten times or more. The chain has TRBV27 and TRBJ1-6; TRBD1 is a possible D gene (6 bases). With 5 bases removed from V and 10 bases from J, the gap between germline ends came to 21 bases. Germline CDR1 MNHEY, CDR2 SMNVEV (reference sequence). The CDR3 contains 16 residues. The CDR3 nucleotides are TGTGCCAGCAGTCTCGCCGCGTACCAGGGGTACTCACCCCTCCACTTT. Translating gives CASSLAAYQGYSPLHF.

This clonotype was seen many times. The chain couples TRBV7-2 to TRBJ2-3; D ambiguous. This CDR3 comprises 13 residues. Trimming took 6 bases from V and 6 from J, leaving 13 bases between them. Germline CDR1 SGHTA, CDR2 FQGNSA. The DNA for the CDR3 is TGTGCCAGCAGTCAAGAGGCGGTCGATACGCAGTATTTT. The encoded protein is CASSQEAVDTQYF.

This clonotype was detected ten times or more. For the CDR3, the DNA is TGCGCCAGCAGCTTGGTTGGCTTAAGCTCCTACAATGAGCAGTTCTTC. Its translation: CASSLVGLSSYNEQFF. V gene TRBV5-1 combines with J gene TRBJ2-1, with D unclear. CDR1 and CDR2 from the germline V gene are SGHRS and YFSETQ. V was cut by 0 bases and J by 0 bases, with 10 bases left in between. The CDR3 is 16 residues long. Together with reference TRBV5-1 and TRBJ2-1, the CDR3 gives the full variable domain: KAGVTQTPRYLIKTRGQQVTLSCSPISGHRSVSWYQQTPGQGLQFLFEYFSETQRNKGNFPGRFSGRQFSNSRSEMNVSTLELGDSALYLCASSLVGLSSYNEQFFGPGTRLTVL.

This clonotype was observed at least ten times. The chain recombines TRBV18 with TRBJ2-7; 8 bases line up with TRBD2. CDR1 is KGHSH, CDR2 LQKENI, per germline. This CDR3 is 13 amino acids long. V trimming: 6 bases; J trimming: 5 bases; junction bases outside the gene matches: 6. The DNA of the CDR3 is TGTGCCAGCTCGCCTGGGACTAGTCACGAGCAGTACTTC. Translating it yields CASSPGTSHEQYF. Together with reference TRBV18 and TRBJ2-7, the CDR3 gives the full variable domain: NAGVMQNPRHLVRRRGQEARLRCSPMKGHSHVYWYRQLPEEGLKFMVYLQKENIIDESGMPKERFSAEFPKEGPSILRIQQVVRGDSAAYFCASSPGTSHEQYFGPGTRLTVT.

The gene calls are TRBV28 and TRBJ2-1; D gene uncertain. The CDR3 is made up of 17 amino acids. Germline V gene lookup returns CDR1 MDHEN and CDR2 SYDVKM. Deletions cut 3 bases from V and 0 bases from J, with 15 bases between. The DNA for the CDR3 is TGTGCCAGCAGTTTTGGCGGTCTAATAAGCTCCTACAATGAGCAGTTCTTC. Translation: CASSFGGLISSYNEQFF. Variable domain in full (rest from reference TRBV28 and TRBJ2-1): DVKVTQSSRYLVKRTGEKVFLECVQDMDHENMFWYRQDPGLGLRLIYFSYDVKMKEKGDIPEGYSVSREKKERFSLILESASTNQTSMYLCASSFGGLISSYNEQFFGPGTRLTVL.

This clonotype was seen ten or more times. This chain connects TRBV29-1 to TRBJ2-7; D ambiguous. Germline-derived CDR1 and CDR2 are SQVTM and ANQGSEA. Trimming took off 0 bases at V and 4 bases at J, with 7 bases between the two ends. This CDR3 has 12 amino acids. The CDR3 loop is CSVEDPLYEQYF. Written as DNA, the CDR3 is TGCAGCGTTGAAGACCCCCTATACGAGCAGTACTTC.

This clonotype was counted at least ten times. The chain carries TRBV28 and TRBJ2-7; TRBD2 might be the D (6 bases). The CDR3 extends over 13 amino acids. The V gene lost 6 bases and the J gene lost 7 bases, with 16 bases spanning the gap. Germline values: CDR1 MDHEN, CDR2 SYDVKM. The CDR3 coding sequence is TGTGCCAGCAGGCCCGGGAGCGAGAATGAGCAGTACTTC. Protein product: CASRPGSENEQYF.

The table lists this clonotype with many counts. The gene calls are TRBV12-3 or TRBV12-4 and TRBJ2-1; unclear D gene. V dropped 5 bases and J dropped 10 bases, with 15 bases sitting between them. CDR3 length: 13 residues. The CDR3 loop is CASSPRPPSEQFF. CDR3 DNA sequence: TGTGCCAGCAGTCCCCGTCCCCCGTCGGAGCAGTTCTTC.

This clonotype was detected many times. V usage is TRBV2 and J usage is TRBJ2-7; 7 nucleotides agree with TRBD1. There are 14 residues in the CDR3. The V gene end was trimmed by 6 bases and the J gene end by 2 bases; junction bases not matched to a gene: 7. The germline V gene encodes CDR1 SNHLY and CDR2 FYNNEI. Written as DNA, the CDR3 is TGTGCCAGCAGGGGGGACAGTACCCCCTACGAGCAGTACTTC. Amino acid sequence: CASRGDSTPYEQYF.

This clonotype occurred many times. The J gene is TRBJ2-1, the V gene TRBV24-1; D not resolved. Germline CDR1 and CDR2: KGHDR and SFDVKD. The ends were cut back, 9 bases at V and 5 bases at J, with 13 bases in the middle. The CDR3 is made up of 13 amino acids. DNA of the CDR3: TGTGCCACCGCAGAGCGAGTCCACAATGAGCAGTTCTTC. Translated: CATAERVHNEQFF.

The chain joins TRBV28 to TRBJ2-5, with D possibly TRBD2 on 5 matching bases. Germline CDR1 and CDR2: MDHEN and SYDVKM. Trimming pared 3 bases from V and 5 bases from J, leaving 13 bases between. The length of the CDR3 is 14 residues. The CDR3 sequence: CASSFELVAETQYF. CDR3 DNA sequence: TGTGCCAGCAGTTTCGAACTAGTGGCGGAGACCCAGTACTTC.

Many counts were recorded for this clonotype. The chain links TRBV5-1 to TRBJ2-3, with a tentative D call TRBD2 (6 bases). Germline-derived CDR1 and CDR2 are SGHRS and YFSETQ. Trimming took 3 bases from V and 2 from J, leaving 19 bases between them. The CDR3 is 17 residues long. This CDR3 reads CASSSQTSRSPTDTQYF. The CDR3 DNA reads TGCGCCAGCAGCTCGCAGACTAGTCGATCCCCCACAGATACGCAGTATTTT.

This chain connects TRBV30 to TRBJ1-2, with D perhaps TRBD1 (5 bases). The CDR3 covers 12 residues. V was cut by 1 base and J by 12 bases, with 15 bases left in between. The germline gives CDR1 GTSNPN, CDR2 SVGIG (reference sequence). CDR3 protein: CAWSDSGDVHTF. As DNA, the CDR3 is TGTGCCTGGAGTGACTCCGGGGACGTCCACACCTTC.

This clonotype occurred many times. The chain combines TRBV20-1 with TRBJ2-1; 13 bases match TRBD2. The V and J ends lost 5 bases and 5 bases, in that order; junction bases with no gene match: 12. Per germline, CDR1 DFQATT and CDR2 SNEGSKA (reference sequence). The CDR3 totals 17 residues. The CDR3 bases are TGCAGTGCTCCCCGAGGACTAGCGGGAGCGGTCGACAATGAGCAGTTCTTC. Translating gives CSAPRGLAGAVDNEQFF.

Ten or more counts support this clonotype. This chain uses TRBV20-1 with TRBJ2-1, with 10 bases matching TRBD2. CDR1 DFQATT and CDR2 SNEGSKA come from the germline V gene (reference sequence). The length of the CDR3 is 16 residues. J lost 4 bases, V lost 2 bases, and 8 bases had no gene match. The CDR3, as DNA: TGCAGTGCTAGACGACCGACTAGCGGGTTGTACAATGAGCAGTTCTTC. This translates into CSARRPTSGLYNEQFF.

This clonotype was seen repeatedly, ten times or more. The CDR3, as DNA: TGTGCCAGCAGTTTGGGGTACTCACCCCTCCACTTT. Translating it yields CASSLGYSPLHF. The chain is built from TRBV12-3 or TRBV12-4 and TRBJ1-6; no clear D gene. This CDR3 is 12 amino acids long. V was clipped by 3 bases and J by 10 bases, with 7 bases between them.

This clonotype was observed at least ten times. J is TRBJ2-2 and V is TRBV7-9; D ambiguous. Germline V lookup: CDR1 SEHNR, CDR2 FQNEAQ (reference sequence). With 5 bases removed from V and 0 bases from J, the gap between germline ends came to 7 bases. This CDR3 is 14 amino acids long. The DNA of the CDR3 is TGTGCCAGCAGCAGCCCAGCGAACACCGGGGAGCTGTTTTTT. Residues: CASSSPANTGELFF.

There are many counts of this clonotype. The V gene is TRBV20-1, the J gene TRBJ2-5, with TRBD2 matching over 12 bases. The junction had 15 bases not matched to a gene; V was cut back by 3 bases and J by 1 base. There are 19 residues in the CDR3. Germline V gene lookup returns CDR1 DFQATT and CDR2 SNEGSKA (reference sequence). CDR3: CSARHGGLGTSGLQETQYF. The CDR3 DNA sequence: TGCAGTGCTAGGCATGGGGGGCTCGGGACTAGCGGGCTCCAAGAGACCCAGTACTTC.

This clonotype was recorded many times. V is TRBV7-6 and J is TRBJ1-4; 7 nucleotides agree with TRBD1. V lost 8 bases, J lost 4 bases, and 10 bases stayed unmatched. The length of the CDR3 is 15 residues. From germline, CDR1 is SGHVS and CDR2 FNYEAQ. This CDR3 is CASQPSGTVNEKLFF. The DNA for the CDR3 is TGTGCCAGCCAGCCGTCCGGGACAGTTAATGAAAAACTGTTTTTT.

This clonotype appeared many times. This sequence joins TRBV4-3 and TRBJ2-7; a weak D match, TRBD2 (5 bases). V lost 0 bases and J lost 0, with 18 bases in between. Germline V gives CDR1 LGHNA, CDR2 YSLEER. CDR3 size: 18 residues. The CDR3 region has the DNA TGCGCCAGCAGCCAAGATCTGTTGAGACTATCGTACTCCTACGAGCAGTACTTC. Amino acid sequence: CASSQDLLRLSYSYEQYF.

V and J are TRBV6-5 and TRBJ2-3; tentatively, D is TRBD2 (5 bases). Germline CDR1 MNHEY, CDR2 SVGAGI. The CDR3 sequence is 14 residues long. V was clipped by 8 bases and J by 5 bases, with 17 bases between them. In nucleotides, the CDR3 is TGTGCCAGCTCGGCAGGATCGGGAAGAGATACGCAGTATTTT. It specifies CASSAGSGRDTQYF.

This clonotype was observed a few times. The genes are TRBV12-3 or TRBV12-4 and TRBJ2-3; D uncertain. The CDR3 has 11 residues. Trimming took 9 bases from V and 5 from J, leaving 9 bases between them. CDR3: CASRSVDTQYF. CDR3 nucleotides: TGTGCCAGTCGGTCAGTAGATACGCAGTATTTT.

There are many counts of this clonotype. Here the CDR3 reads CAISGEGADTQYF. The CDR3, as DNA: TGTGCCATCAGTGGAGAGGGGGCAGATACGCAGTATTTT. The chain joins TRBV10-3 to TRBJ2-3; possible D gene TRBD1, 6 bases. The CDR3 contains 13 residues. Germline loops: CDR1 ENHRY, CDR2 SYGVKD. V lost 4 bases and J 4 bases, leaving 9 bases between the germline ends.

This chain connects TRBV4-1 to TRBJ2-1; 9 nucleotides line up with TRBD2. V lost 2 bases and J lost 5; bases outside the gene matches: 10. Looked up from germline, CDR1 is MGHRA and CDR2 is YSYEKL. This CDR3 spans 17 amino acids. The chain's CDR3 is CASSQPRGREGNNEQFF. The DNA for the CDR3 is TGCGCCAGCAGCCAACCTCGGGGGCGGGAGGGCAACAATGAGCAGTTCTTC.

The table lists this clonotype with a few counts. The chain is built from TRBV7-2 and TRBJ2-5; unclear D gene. The ends were cut back, 5 bases at V and 1 base at J, with 11 bases in the middle. The germline V gene has CDR1 SGHTA and CDR2 FQGNSA. The CDR3 has 14 residues. CDR3 in DNA: TGTGCCAGCAGCCCCAGACGGATCCAAGAGACCCAGTACTTC. Its protein is CASSPRRIQETQYF.